A selection of T cell receptor beta chains follows, all from one sample in a study of T cell repertoires in cytomegalovirus infection. From the reads, TCRdb called clonotypes with MiXCR, one entry per CDR3 protein. The top ten clones hold roughly 25% of a sample with approximately 500,000 distinct CDR3 sequences, about 17% of them seen once. The sample consisted of CD8+ T cells from PBMCs. The source is a human donor in good health (CMV status not recorded). Some clones in this sample may be carry-over from other donors' samples. Both conserved end residues are part of each CDR3. A D gene is named only where the DNA matches it firmly. Expanded clones are given a class, and other clones once, few, many or no size at all.

TRBD1,TRBJ2-1,18,TRBV11-2,.,TGTGCCAGCAGCTGGGCAGGGGGGGACAGGGGGGCTGTTATTGAGCAGTTCTTC,CASSWAGGDRGAVIEQFF
.,TRBJ2-1,15,TRBV7-9,many,TGTGCCAGCAGCTTCGGAACGGGGATCTACAATGAGCAGTTCTTC,CASSFGTGIYNEQFF
TRBD1,TRBJ2-7,15,TRBV7-9,many,TGTGCCAGCAGCTTAGTGGGGACAGGTACCTACGAGCAGTACTTC,CASSLVGTGTYEQYF
.,TRBJ2-2,15,TRBV12-3/TRBV12-4,few,TGTGCCAGCAGTTTAGAAACACTTAACACCGGGGAGCTGTTTTTT,CASSLETLNTGELFF
.,TRBJ2-3,14,TRBV19,.,TGTGCCAGTAGCCATCCAGGAGACACAGATACGCAGTATTTT,CASSHPGDTDTQYF
TRBD2,TRBJ2-1,16,TRBV4-1,.,TGCGCCAGCAGCCAATCGAGCGGGGGGGCCCCCAATGAGCAGTTCTTC,CASSQSSGGAPNEQFF
.,TRBJ2-3,20,TRBV3-1,.,TGTGCCAGCAGCCAGGAGGGGGGTTATACGGCGGGAATTAGCACAGATACGCAGTATTTT,CASSQEGGYTAGISTDTQYF
TRBD2,TRBJ2-2,15,TRBV19,few,TGTGCCAGTAGTATTTTGACTAGCGGTCGTCGTGAGCTGTTTTTT,CASSILTSGRRELFF
.,TRBJ1-1,12,TRBV5-5,few,TGTGCCAGCACCACCGGGAGGTTTACAGCTTTCTTT,CASTTGRFTAFF
.,TRBJ1-2,14,TRBV12-5,.,TGTGCTAGTGGTTTGGGGGTGATAAACTATGGCTACACCTTC,CASGLGVINYGYTF
.,TRBJ2-1,14,TRBV7-2,many,TGTGCCAGCAGATCCAGGGTCTCCTACAATGAGCAGTTCTTC,CASRSRVSYNEQFF
TRBD2,TRBJ2-1,15,TRBV5-1,few,TGCGCCAGCAGCTTGGCCGGGACTAACGACAATGAGCAGTTCTTC,CASSLAGTNDNEQFF
.,TRBJ1-4,17,TRBV18,.,TGTGCCAGCTCACCATGCCCGAACTTGAGGGAGAACGAAAAACTGTTTTTT,CASSPCPNLRENEKLFF
.,TRBJ2-3,13,TRBV4-1,.,TGCGCCAGCAGCCAAGTTTTTCAGGGTGCGCAGTATTTT,CASSQVFQGAQYF
.,TRBJ2-1,16,TRBV6-6,many,TGTGCCAGCAGTTACAGAGCTCCGAGCTCCTACAATGAGCAGTTCTTC,CASSYRAPSSYNEQFF
.,TRBJ2-1,15,TRBV7-9,.,TGTGCCAGCAGCTTAATAGAGAGCTCCTACAATGAGCAGTTCTTC,CASSLIESSYNEQFF
.,TRBJ2-7,13,TRBV7-9,.,TGTGCCAGCAGCTTAGCGGCCAGCCCCGAGCAGTACTTC,CASSLAASPEQYF
.,TRBJ2-2,14,TRBV11-2,many,TGTGCCAGCAGCTTAGGTTTCCTCACCGGGGAGCTGTTTTTT,CASSLGFLTGELFF
.,TRBJ2-5,12,TRBV20-1,.,TGCAGTGTCGTGGGGGGGGCCGGGACCCAGTACTTC,CSVVGGAGTQYF
.,TRBJ1-2,14,TRBV14,.,TGTGCCAGCAGCCAAGGACATAATCCCTATGGCTACACCTTC,CASSQGHNPYGYTF
TRBD1,TRBJ1-2,13,TRBV12-5,many,TGTGCTAGTGGTTTGGACAGGGGCTATGGCTACACCTTC,CASGLDRGYGYTF
.,TRBJ2-3,16,TRBV15,.,TGTGCCACCAGCAGAGAGGGTTCCCGACTAGTCCCCTCGCAGTATTTT,CATSREGSRLVPSQYF
TRBD2,TRBJ2-5,17,TRBV6-1,many,TGTGCCAGCAGTGAAGAATCTAGCGGGGGGTTACAAGAGACCCAGTACTTC,CASSEESSGGLQETQYF
.,TRBJ2-7,14,TRBV11-2,many,TGTGCCAGCAGCTGGGGTCCCGCGAAGGACGAGCAGTACTTC,CASSWGPAKDEQYF
TRBD1,TRBJ2-7,15,TRBV5-8,.,TGTGCCAGCAGCTTTGCCGGGACAGGGTACGACGAGCAGTACTTC,CASSFAGTGYDEQYF
.,TRBJ2-7,10,TRBV6-1,many,TGTGCCAGCGGATACAACGAGCAGTACTTC,CASGYNEQYF
TRBD2,TRBJ2-3,16,TRBV20-1,many,TGCAGTGCTACCTCCCTCCGACTAGCGGGAGCAGATACGCAGTATTTT,CSATSLRLAGADTQYF
.,TRBJ1-3,16,TRBV10-3,.,TGTGCCATCAGTGAGTCGGGCGAGGGAGGTTTGAACACCATATATTTT,CAISESGEGGLNTIYF
TRBD2,TRBJ2-3,18,TRBV2,.,TGTGCCAGCACCTCATCCCCCGAACTAGCGGGGGATACAGATACGCAGTATTTT,CASTSSPELAGDTDTQYF
.,TRBJ2-5,13,TRBV2,.,TGTGCCAGCAAGGAGCCCGTACAAGAGACCCAGTACTTC,CASKEPVQETQYF
.,TRBJ2-2,16,TRBV12-3/TRBV12-4,many,TGTGCCAGCAGTTCCTCCTCCATCGAGGACACCGGGGAGCTGTTTTTT,CASSSSSIEDTGELFF
TRBD2,TRBJ2-1,15,TRBV11-2,many,TGTGCCAGCAGCGGACGGACTAGCGGAAACAATGAGCAGTTCTTC,CASSGRTSGNNEQFF
TRBD1,TRBJ1-2,16,TRBV2,.,TGTGCCAGCAGTCCGGGACAGGGGGATGGGGGCTATGGCTACACCTTC,CASSPGQGDGGYGYTF
TRBD1,TRBJ2-2,17,TRBV5-6,.,TGTGCCAGAAGCTTCTTAATGGGACAGGGGAACACCGGGGAGCTGTTTTTT,CARSFLMGQGNTGELFF
.,TRBJ2-1,13,TRBV12-3/TRBV12-4,.,TGTGCCAGCAGTTTCTCTAGCGCCAATGAGCAGTTCTTC,CASSFSSANEQFF